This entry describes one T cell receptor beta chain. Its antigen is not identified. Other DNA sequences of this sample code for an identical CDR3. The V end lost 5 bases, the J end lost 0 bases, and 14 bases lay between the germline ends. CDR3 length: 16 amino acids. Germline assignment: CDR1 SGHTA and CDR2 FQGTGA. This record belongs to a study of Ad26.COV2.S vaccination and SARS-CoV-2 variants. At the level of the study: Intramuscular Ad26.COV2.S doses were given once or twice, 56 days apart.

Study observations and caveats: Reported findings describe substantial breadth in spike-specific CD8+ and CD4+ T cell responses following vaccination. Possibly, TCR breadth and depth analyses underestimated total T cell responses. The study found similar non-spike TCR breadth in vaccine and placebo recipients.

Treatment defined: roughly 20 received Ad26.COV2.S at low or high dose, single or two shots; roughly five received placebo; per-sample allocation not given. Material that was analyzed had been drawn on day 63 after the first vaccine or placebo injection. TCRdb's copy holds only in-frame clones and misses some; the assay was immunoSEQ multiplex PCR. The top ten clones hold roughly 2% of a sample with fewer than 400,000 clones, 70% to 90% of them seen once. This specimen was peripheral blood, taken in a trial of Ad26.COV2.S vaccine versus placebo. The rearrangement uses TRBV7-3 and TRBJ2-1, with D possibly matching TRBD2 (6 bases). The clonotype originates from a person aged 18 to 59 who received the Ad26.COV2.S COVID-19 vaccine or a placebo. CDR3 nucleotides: TGTGCCAGCAGCCCACCGGGAGCGAGCTCCTACAATGAGCAGTTCTTC. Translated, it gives CASSPPGASSYNEQFF. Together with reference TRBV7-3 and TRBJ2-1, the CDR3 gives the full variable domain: GAGVSQTPSNKVTEKGKYVELRCDPISGHTALYWYRQSLGQGPEFLIYFQGTGAADDSGLPNDRFFAVRPEGSVSTLKIQRTERGDSAVYLCASSPPGASSYNEQFFGPGTRLTVL.